One sample yielded the 3 T cell receptor beta chains listed below, sequenced in a study of cytomegalovirus exposure and HLA in healthy donors. Both 60 Vbeta primers and 13 Jbeta primers went into the PCR. Some clones are missing from TCRdb's copy, which holds only in-frame ones; the method was immunoSEQ multiplex PCR. The data hold some 140,000 clones, with 75% to 90% observed a single time. The material sequenced was PBMCs. Receptor source: a middle-aged man in good health and CMV-seronegative.

The rearrangement links TRBV7-2 to TRBJ1-2, with TRBD1 identical over 7 bases. The CDR3 contains 15 residues. V lost 7 bases to trimming and J lost 4 bases; unmatched junction nucleotides: 12. The germline V gene has CDR1 SGHTA and CDR2 FQGNSA. Here the CDR3 reads CASKGEFGQAYGYTF. The CDR3 region has the DNA TGTGCCAGCAAGGGAGAGTTTGGACAGGCCTATGGCTACACCTTC.

V usage is TRBV18 and J usage is TRBJ1-6; 8 positions match TRBD1. The ends lost 3 bases at V and 7 bases at J; junction bases unmatched: 5. CDR1 is KGHSH, CDR2 LQKENI, per germline. The length of the CDR3 is 15 residues. CDR3 residues: CASSPLGQVNSPLHF. The CDR3, as DNA: TGTGCCAGCTCACCCTTGGGACAGGTGAATTCACCCCTCCACTTT.

V gene TRBV29-1 combines with J gene TRBJ1-1; 7 nucleotides align to TRBD1. The trim removed 4 bases at V and 8 bases at J, leaving 13 bases unmatched. The CDR3 has 14 amino acids. CDR1 and CDR2 from the germline V gene are SQVTM and ANQGSEA. The CDR3 nucleotides read TGCAGCGTTGCGGCAGGGACAGAAACTAGAGAAGCTTTCTTT. This codes for CSVAAGTETREAFF.